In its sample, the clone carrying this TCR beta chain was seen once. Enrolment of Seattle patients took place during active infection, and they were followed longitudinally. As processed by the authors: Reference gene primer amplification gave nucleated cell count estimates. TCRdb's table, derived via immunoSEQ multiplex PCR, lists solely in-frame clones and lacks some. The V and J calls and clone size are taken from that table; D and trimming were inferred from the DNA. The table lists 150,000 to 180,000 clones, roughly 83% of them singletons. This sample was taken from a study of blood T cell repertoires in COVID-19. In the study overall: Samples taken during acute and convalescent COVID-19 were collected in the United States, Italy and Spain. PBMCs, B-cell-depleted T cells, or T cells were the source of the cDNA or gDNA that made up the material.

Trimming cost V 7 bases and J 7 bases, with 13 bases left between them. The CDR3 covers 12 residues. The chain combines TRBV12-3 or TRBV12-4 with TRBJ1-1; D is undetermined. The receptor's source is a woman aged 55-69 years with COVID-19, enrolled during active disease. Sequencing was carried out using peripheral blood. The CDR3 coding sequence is TGTGCCAGCAATCCCGGAGGTCGTGAAGCTTTCTTT. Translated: CASNPGGREAFF.